The following is a T cell receptor beta chain sequence with its context. This clone was recorded only once. No cognate antigen has been identified for it. Base quality data are lacking; no much larger clone is found one base away. This sample was included in a study of technical replicates of blood from four donors (dated by TCRdb to 2015 to 2018). V and J are truncated by 7 bases and 5 bases respectively, leaving an intervening sequence of 14 bases. CDR1 and CDR2 are read off the germline V gene as SNHLY and FYNNEI. The CDR3 runs 14 amino acids, cysteine and phenylalanine included. The entry retains the CDR3 DNA only, 42 bases that are in frame from base 1. The library relied on the immunoSEQ multiplex PCR assay. In TCRdb, the immuneACCESS table is reduced to in-frame sequences with V and J assigned. These tables do not hold every clone; where another copy was compared, an unresolved V gene accounts for under half, and the others remain unexplained. The table for this sample lists approximately 15,000 clones; around 82% of them were counted only once. Clones ranked in the top ten supply approximately 10% of the sample.

The chain links TRBV2 with TRBJ1-4, with the D gene uncertain. This clonotype was obtained from a human donor in good health. Input material: PBMCs. This receptor has the CDR3 CASMTAIQNEKLFF. The nucleotide sequence reads as follows: TGTGCCAGCATGACGGCGATACAGAATGAAAAACTGTTTTTT.